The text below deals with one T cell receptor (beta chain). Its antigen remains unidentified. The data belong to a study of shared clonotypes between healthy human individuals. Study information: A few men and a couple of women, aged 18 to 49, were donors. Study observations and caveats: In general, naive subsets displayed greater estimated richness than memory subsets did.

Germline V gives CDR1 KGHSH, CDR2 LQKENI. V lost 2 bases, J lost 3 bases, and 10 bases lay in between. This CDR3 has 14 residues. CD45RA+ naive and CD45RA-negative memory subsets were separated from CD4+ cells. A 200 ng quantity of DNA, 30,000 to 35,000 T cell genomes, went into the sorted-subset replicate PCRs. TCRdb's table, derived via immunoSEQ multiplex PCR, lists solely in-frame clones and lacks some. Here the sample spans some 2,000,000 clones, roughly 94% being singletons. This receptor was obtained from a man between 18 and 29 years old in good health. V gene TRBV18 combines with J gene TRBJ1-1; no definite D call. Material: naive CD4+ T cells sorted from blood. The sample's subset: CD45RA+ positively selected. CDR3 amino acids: CASSPLPGDTEAFF. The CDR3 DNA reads TGTGCCAGCTCACCATTGCCCGGGGACACTGAAGCTTTCTTT. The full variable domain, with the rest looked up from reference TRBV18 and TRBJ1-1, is NAGVMQNPRHLVRRRGQEARLRCSPMKGHSHVYWYRQLPEEGLKFMVYLQKENIIDESGMPKERFSAEFPKEGPSILRIQQVVRGDSAAYFCASSPLPGDTEAFFGQGTRLTVV.